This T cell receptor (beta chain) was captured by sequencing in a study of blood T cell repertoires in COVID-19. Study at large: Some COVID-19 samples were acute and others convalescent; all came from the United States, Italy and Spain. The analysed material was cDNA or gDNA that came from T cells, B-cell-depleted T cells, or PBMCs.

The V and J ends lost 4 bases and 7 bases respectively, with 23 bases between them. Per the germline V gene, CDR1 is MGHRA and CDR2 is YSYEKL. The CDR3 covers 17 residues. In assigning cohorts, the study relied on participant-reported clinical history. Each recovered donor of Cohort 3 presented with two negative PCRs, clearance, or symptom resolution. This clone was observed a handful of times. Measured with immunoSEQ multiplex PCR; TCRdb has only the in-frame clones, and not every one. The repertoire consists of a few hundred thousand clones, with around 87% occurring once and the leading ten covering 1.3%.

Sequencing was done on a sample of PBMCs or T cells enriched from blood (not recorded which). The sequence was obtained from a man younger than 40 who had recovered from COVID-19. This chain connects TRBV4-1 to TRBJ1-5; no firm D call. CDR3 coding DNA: TGCGCCAGCAGCCCTCCTCAGCGAGGAACAATCATGCAGCCCCAGCATTTT. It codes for CASSPPQRGTIMQPQHF.